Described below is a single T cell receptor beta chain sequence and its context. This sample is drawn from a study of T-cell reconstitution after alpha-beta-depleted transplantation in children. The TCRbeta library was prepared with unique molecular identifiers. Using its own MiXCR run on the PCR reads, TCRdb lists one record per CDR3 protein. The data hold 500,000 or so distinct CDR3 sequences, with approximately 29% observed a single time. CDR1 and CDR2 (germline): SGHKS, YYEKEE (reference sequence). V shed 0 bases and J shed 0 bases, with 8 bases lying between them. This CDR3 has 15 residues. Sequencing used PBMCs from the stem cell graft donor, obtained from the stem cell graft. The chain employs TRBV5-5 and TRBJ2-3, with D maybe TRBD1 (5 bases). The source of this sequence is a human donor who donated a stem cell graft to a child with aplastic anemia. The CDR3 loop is CASSLEGASTDTQYF. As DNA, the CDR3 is TGTGCCAGCAGCTTGGAAGGGGCTAGCACAGATACGCAGTATTTT. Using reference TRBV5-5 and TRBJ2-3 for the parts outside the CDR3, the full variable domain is DAGVTQSPTHLIKTRGQQVTLRCSPISGHKSVSWYQQVLGQGPQFIFQYYEKEERGRGNFPDRFSARQFPNYSSELNVNALLLGDSALYLCASSLEGASTDTQYFGPGTRLTVL.